The 22 T cell receptor beta chains presented below share a single source sample, sequenced in a study of blood T cell repertoires in COVID-19 (dated by TCRdb to the early 2020s). The library came from the immunoSEQ multiplex PCR assay. This immuneACCESS table, as held by TCRdb, lists in-frame sequences with V and J called but not all clones. Of the missing ones, under half trace to an unresolved V gene in checked studies; the others have no known cause. Across this sample there are fewer than 350,000 clones, with 85% seen only once. Approximately 1.9% of the sample lies in the top ten. The sequencing input was PBMCs or T cells enriched from blood (not recorded which). The origin of the receptors is a woman between 25 and 40 years old who had been exposed to COVID-19.

The chain links TRBV28 to TRBJ1-6; maybe TRBD1 (5 bases). Germline-derived CDR1 and CDR2 are MDHEN and SYDVKM. CDR3 length: 15 residues. Trimming cost V 4 bases and J 9 bases, with 16 bases left between them. The CDR3 DNA reads TGTGCCAGCAGTTCCTCGGAGGGGAAGGGTTCACCCCTCCACTTT. This codes for CASSSSEGKGSPLHF.

The chain links TRBV7-9 to TRBJ2-3; D possibly corresponds to TRBD1 (6 bases). V lost 5 bases and J 3 bases, leaving 18 bases between the germline ends. This CDR3 spans 16 amino acids. Germline V gives CDR1 SEHNR, CDR2 FQNEAQ (reference sequence). In DNA form, the CDR3 reads TGTGCCAGCAGCAAACTGGACCAGGGGAGAACAGATACGCAGTATTTT. As protein: CASSKLDQGRTDTQYF.

CDR3 sequence (DNA): TGTGCCAGCAGCTTACAGCCTAGCGGGGGAAGCACAGATACGCAGTATTTT. Protein: CASSLQPSGGSTDTQYF. The genes are TRBV7-2 and TRBJ2-3, with 10 bases identical to TRBD2. J was trimmed by 0 bases and V by 2 bases; bases with no gene match: 5. The germline V gene encodes CDR1 SGHTA and CDR2 FQGNSA. The CDR3 covers 17 residues.

This CDR3 reads CATGAGGPYEQYF. CDR3 coding DNA: TGTGCCACCGGGGCAGGGGGTCCCTACGAGCAGTACTTC. The chain uses TRBV21-1 and TRBJ2-7; the D call in the table, TRBD1, was not verified against the DNA. TRBV21-1 is annotated as a pseudogene. The length of the CDR3 is 13 residues.

The V call is TRBV7-2, the J call TRBJ2-1; 7 bases are a match to TRBD2. The V segment lost 5 bases and the J segment 1 base; nucleotides outside the gene matches: 5. Germline CDR1 reads SGHTA; CDR2 reads FQGNSA. This CDR3 contains 15 residues. Here the CDR3 reads CASSPPGGSYNEQFF. The CDR3 bases are TGTGCCAGCAGCCCCCCGGGGGGTTCCTACAATGAGCAGTTCTTC.

This clone occurred many times. V and J are TRBV19 and TRBJ1-1, with D unresolved. The V gene's germline CDR1 is LNHDA and CDR2 SQIVND (reference sequence). Between the trimmed V and J ends, which lost 5 bases and 1 base, there was a span of 14 bases. CDR3 size: 15 residues. CDR3 sequence reads: CASSSRGRGNTEAFF. For the CDR3, the DNA is TGTGCCAGTAGTTCGAGAGGCAGAGGGAACACTGAAGCTTTCTTT.

V gene TRBV4-3 combines with J gene TRBJ2-4, with a possible D match to TRBD1 (5 bases). Looked up from germline, CDR1 is LGHNA and CDR2 is YSLEER. V was pared by 0 bases and J by 1 base, with 28 bases between. The CDR3 consists of 22 residues. CDR3 in DNA: TGCGCCAGCAGCCAAGAGTCACTCGGCAGGTACTCTCTGGGGCCGGCCAAAAACATTCAGTACTTC. Translating it yields CASSQESLGRYSLGPAKNIQYF.

V gene TRBV9 combines with J gene TRBJ2-7; TRBD2 is a possible D gene (6 bases). The CDR3 consists of 16 residues. Between the trimmed V and J ends, which lost 0 bases and 2 bases, there was a span of 15 bases. The V gene's germline CDR1 is SGDLS and CDR2 YYNGEE. CDR3: CASSVAGTSTPYEQYF. CDR3 sequence (DNA): TGTGCCAGCAGCGTAGCGGGGACTTCCACGCCCTACGAGCAGTACTTC. The variable domain in full, completed from reference TRBV9 and TRBJ2-7, reads DSGVTQTPKHLITATGQRVTLRCSPRSGDLSVYWYQQSLDQGLQFLIQYYNGEERAKGNILERFSAQQFPDLHSELNLSSLELGDSALYFCASSVAGTSTPYEQYFGPGTRLTVT.

V and J are TRBV11-1 and TRBJ1-1, with 8 bases aligning to TRBD1. V trimming: 6 bases; J trimming: 11 bases; junction bases outside the gene matches: 17. The V gene's germline CDR1 is SGHAT and CDR2 FQDESV (reference sequence). The length of the CDR3 is 15 residues. The CDR3 protein is CASRHLDRVGPVAFF. Here the CDR3 DNA reads TGTGCCAGCAGACATTTGGACAGGGTGGGCCCGGTGGCTTTCTTT.

This chain joins TRBV9 and TRBJ1-2; D ambiguous. In germline, CDR1 is SGDLS, CDR2 YYNGEE. This CDR3 comprises 16 residues. V was shortened by 0 bases and J by 2 bases, with 14 bases between the two germline ends. In DNA form, the CDR3 reads TGTGCCAGCAGCGTAGGATCCCGACTAGGGAACTATGGCTACACCTTC. Its translation: CASSVGSRLGNYGYTF.

This clone was observed a handful of times. This chain links TRBV7-9 with TRBJ1-4; perhaps TRBD1 as D (6 bases). CDR1 SEHNR and CDR2 FQNEAQ come from the germline V gene (reference sequence). The CDR3 totals 15 residues. V was pared by 4 bases and J by 3 bases, with 12 bases between. CDR3 DNA: TGTGCCAGCAGCTCCTTACAGGGATCTAATGAAAAACTGTTTTTT. Translation: CASSSLQGSNEKLFF.

V is TRBV30 and J is TRBJ1-5, with TRBD1 identical over 10 bases. The V gene end was trimmed by 2 bases and the J gene end by 7 bases; junction bases not matched to a gene: 8. The CDR3 has 15 residues. Germline values: CDR1 GTSNPN, CDR2 SVGIG (reference sequence). The CDR3 DNA reads as TGTGCCTGGAGTACCCTGACAGGGGGCAGACAGCCCCAGCATTTT. It translates to CAWSTLTGGRQPQHF.

The chain combines TRBV6-2 or TRBV6-3 with TRBJ2-7; 8 nucleotides align to TRBD2. This CDR3 is built from 16 residues. Trimming cost V 6 bases and J 9 bases; bases outside gene matches: 19. Germline CDR1 reads MNHEY; CDR2 reads SVGEGT. CDR3 loop: CASSLRAAGGLSVQYF. DNA of the CDR3: TGTGCCAGCAGCCTTCGGGCGGCGGGGGGCCTTTCCGTGCAGTACTTC.

This clone showed up just once. This sequence joins TRBV28 and TRBJ1-1, with 8 bases that match TRBD1. Germline V gene data show CDR1 as MDHEN and CDR2 as SYDVKM. With V trimmed by 10 bases and J by 0 bases, 10 bases remained unmatched. The CDR3 has 15 amino acids. In DNA form, the CDR3 reads TGTGCCACCATTTTAACAGGGGGGATGAACACTGAAGCTTTCTTT. Protein product: CATILTGGMNTEAFF.

The chain has TRBV19 and TRBJ2-3; 12 bases align to TRBD2. CDR3 length: 17 amino acids. The germline CDR1 and CDR2 sequences are LNHDA and SQIVND (reference sequence). The trim removed 5 bases at V and 0 bases at J, leaving 6 bases unmatched. This CDR3 is CASSLLAGGTSTDTQYF. The CDR3 DNA is TGTGCCAGTAGTTTACTAGCGGGGGGAACTAGCACAGATACGCAGTATTTT. Full variable domain (outside the CDR3, taken from reference TRBV19 and TRBJ2-3): DGGITQSPKYLFRKEGQNVTLSCEQNLNHDAMYWYRQDPGQGLRLIYYSQIVNDFQKGDIAEGYSVSREKKESFPLTVTSAQKNPTAFYLCASSLLAGGTSTDTQYFGPGTRLTVL.

V gene TRBV3-1 (or the pseudogene TRBV3-2) combines with J gene TRBJ2-6; tentatively, D is TRBD1 (6 bases). This CDR3 comprises 18 residues. Germline V CDR1 and CDR2: LGHDT, YNNKEL (reference sequence). Trimming pared 4 bases from V and 4 bases from J, leaving 20 bases between. Here the CDR3 DNA reads TGTGCCAGCAGCCCTCGCAGCAGGGGTTTATCCGGGGCCAACGTCCTGACTTTC. Its translation: CASSPRSRGLSGANVLTF.

The gene calls are TRBV5-6 and TRBJ1-2, with TRBD1 matching over 8 bases. Germline V lookup: CDR1 SGHDT, CDR2 YYEEEE. The CDR3 is made up of 14 amino acids. Losses at the gene ends were 4 bases for V and 5 bases for J; bases not matched to a gene: 7. As DNA, the CDR3 is TGTGCCAGCAGCATACCAGGGGGCGGGTATGGCTACACCTTC. Translated: CASSIPGGGYGYTF.

V is TRBV28 and J is TRBJ2-1; the D gene is possibly TRBD1 (6 bases). Germline assignment: CDR1 MDHEN and CDR2 SYDVKM. The CDR3 is 15 amino acids. The germline V and J ends were trimmed by 6 bases and 0 bases, with 12 bases remaining between them. The CDR3 is CASRPDRISYNEQFF. As DNA, the CDR3 is TGTGCCAGCAGACCGGACAGAATCTCCTACAATGAGCAGTTCTTC.

This chain joins TRBV28 and TRBJ1-2; 8 bases align to TRBD1. This CDR3 has 14 amino acids. Per germline, CDR1 MDHEN and CDR2 SYDVKM. Trimming removed 8 bases from V and 6 bases from J; junction bases left unmatched: 11. The CDR3 DNA reads as TGTGCCAGCGAATTCTATGGACAGGGAAATGGCTACACCTTC. This encodes CASEFYGQGNGYTF.

V gene TRBV19 combines with J gene TRBJ1-5, with 8 nucleotides matching TRBD1. J gave up 0 bases and V 5 bases, and 9 bases lay outside the gene matches. The CDR3 spans 17 residues. Germline-derived CDR1 and CDR2 are LNHDA and SQIVND (reference sequence). CDR3 loop: CASSLLATGDSNQPQHF. Here the CDR3 DNA reads TGTGCCAGTAGTCTATTAGCGACAGGGGATAGCAATCAGCCCCAGCATTTT.

This clone has a handful of counts. This chain uses TRBV30 with TRBJ1-5; a possible D gene is TRBD1 (5 bases). Trimming took 0 bases from V and 3 from J, leaving 18 bases between them. The V gene's germline CDR1 is GTSNPN and CDR2 SVGIG (reference sequence). The CDR3 runs to 17 residues. The CDR3 DNA reads TGTGCCTGGAGTGTAGGGGTTTCCCGGGACTCCAATCAGCCCCAGCATTTT. Residues: CAWSVGVSRDSNQPQHF. Variable domain in full (rest from reference TRBV30 and TRBJ1-5): SQTIHQWPATLVQPVGSPLSLECTVEGTSNPNLYWYRQAAGRGLQLLFYSVGIGQISSEVPQNLSASRPQDRQFILSSKKLLLSDSGFYLCAWSVGVSRDSNQPQHFGDGTRLSIL.

The chain links TRBV24-1 to TRBJ2-2; 15 bases map to TRBD2. The J segment lost 5 bases and the V segment lost 4 bases, leaving 7 bases of the junction unmatched. The CDR3 covers 18 residues. Germline assignment: CDR1 KGHDR and CDR2 SFDVKD. The CDR3 loop is CATSDRTSGGGETGELFF. The CDR3 DNA sequence: TGTGCCACCAGTGACCGGACTAGCGGGGGGGGAGAAACCGGGGAGCTGTTTTTT.